This T cell receptor beta chain was retrieved from a study of blood T cell repertoires in COVID-19. Methods used by the authors: Scientists estimated how many nucleated cells there were by amplifying reference gene primers. Data came from immunoSEQ multiplex PCR; TCRdb stores just in-frame clones and leaves some out. V and J calls and clone size are given by that table; D and trimming were obtained from the DNA. The sample yields 300,000 or so clones, about 90% seen once. With 8 bases clipped from V and 5 bases from J, the junction kept 8 bases outside the gene matches. CDR1 and CDR2 (germline): MDHEN, SYDVKM. The CDR3 spans 13 residues. Those enrolled, adults aged roughly 18 to 90 years, came from some 25 US areas.

The sequenced sample was PBMCs or T cells enriched from blood (not recorded which). V usage is TRBV28 and J usage is TRBJ1-2; the match to TRBD1 covers 7 bases. The clonotype comes from a woman aged 25 to 39 who had recovered from COVID-19. CDR3 region: CASLLGTEYGYTF. In DNA, the CDR3 is TGTGCCAGCTTGTTAGGGACAGAGTATGGCTACACCTTC.